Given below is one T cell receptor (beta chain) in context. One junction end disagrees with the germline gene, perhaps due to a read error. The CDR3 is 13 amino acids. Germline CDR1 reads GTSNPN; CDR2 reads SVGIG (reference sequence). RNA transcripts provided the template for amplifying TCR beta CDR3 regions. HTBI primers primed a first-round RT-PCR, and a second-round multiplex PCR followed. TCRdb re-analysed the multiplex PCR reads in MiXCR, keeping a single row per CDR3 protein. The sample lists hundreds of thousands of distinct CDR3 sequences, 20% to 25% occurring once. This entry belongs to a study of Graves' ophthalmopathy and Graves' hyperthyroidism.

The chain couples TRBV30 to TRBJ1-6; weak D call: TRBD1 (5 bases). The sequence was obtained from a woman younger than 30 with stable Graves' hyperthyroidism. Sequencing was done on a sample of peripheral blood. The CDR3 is CAWAGTEGSPLNF. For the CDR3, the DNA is TGTGCCTGGGCCGGGACCGAGGGCTCACCCCTCAACTTT.